Each of the 13 T cell receptor beta chains below was sequenced from the same sample in a study of a mutant IDH1 vaccine in newly diagnosed glioma. The time point here: baseline, week 1 (first vaccination visit). This sample's treatment: pre-vaccination baseline after standard-of-care therapy. Clones were read by immunoSEQ multiplex PCR, and TCRdb kept only the in-frame ones, dropping some. This table holds 98,000 or so clones, about 90% found once. Sequenced here: PBMCs, sampled from a glioma patient treated with radiotherapy, temozolomide or both. The receptor set was obtained from a woman between 45 and 60 years old with glioma.

The genes are TRBV7-9 and TRBJ2-3; TRBD2 aligns across 10 bases. Germline V gene sequence: CDR1 SEHNR, CDR2 FQNEAQ (reference sequence). The CDR3 runs 19 residues. J was trimmed by 7 bases and V by 5 bases; bases with no gene match: 21. CDR3 protein: CASSPGTGYASGRAHTQYF. As DNA, the CDR3 is TGTGCCAGCAGCCCGGGGACAGGCTATGCGAGCGGGAGGGCGCATACGCAGTATTTT.

The chain has TRBV27 and TRBJ2-7; 9 bases match TRBD2. This CDR3 contains 16 residues. The germline CDR1 and CDR2 sequences are MNHEY and SMNVEV (reference sequence). Unmatched junction bases numbered 12, after V lost 4 bases and J lost 5 bases. CDR3 DNA: TGTGCCAGCAGTTGGGGTGGGGCTAGCGGGATCGACGAGCAGTACTTC. This codes for CASSWGGASGIDEQYF.

The chain recombines TRBV12-5 with TRBJ2-7, with D possibly being TRBD1 or TRBD2 (5 bases each). The CDR3 totals 14 residues. V was clipped by 1 base and J by 2 bases, with 9 bases between them. Looked up from germline, CDR1 is LGHNT and CDR2 is FRNRAP. CDR3 protein: CASGLGGKTYEQYF. DNA of the CDR3: TGTGCTAGTGGTTTGGGGGGGAAGACCTACGAGCAGTACTTC.

A note on this clone: Other DNA sequences in this specimen translate into the identical CDR3. V usage is TRBV29-1 and J usage is TRBJ2-7, with a tentative D call TRBD1 (5 bases). The CDR3 covers 12 residues. Germline CDR1 SQVTM, CDR2 ANQGSEA. V lost 0 bases and J lost 2, with 5 bases in between. The CDR3 region has the DNA TGCAGCGTTGAAGAAGGGGCCTACGAGCAGTACTTC. Its protein is CSVEEGAYEQYF.

The chain couples TRBV30 to TRBJ2-5; 9 bases map to TRBD1. The germline V gene has CDR1 GTSNPN and CDR2 SVGIG (reference sequence). Unmatched junction bases numbered 5, after V lost 2 bases and J lost 4 bases. This CDR3 spans 14 amino acids. The CDR3 DNA reads TGTGCCTGGAGTCCGGGACAGGGTAGAGAGACCCAGTACTTC. Protein product: CAWSPGQGRETQYF.

This sequence joins TRBV28 and TRBJ2-2, with 7 bases fitting TRBD2. J was trimmed by 5 bases and V by 6 bases; bases with no gene match: 6. The CDR3 totals 14 residues. From germline, CDR1 is MDHEN and CDR2 SYDVKM. CDR3 in amino acids: CASRAGLWTGELFF. Written as DNA, the CDR3 is TGTGCCAGCAGGGCGGGACTATGGACCGGGGAGCTGTTTTTT.

The V gene is TRBV7-3, the J gene TRBJ2-1; TRBD1 agrees at 10 bases. Per germline, CDR1 SGHTA and CDR2 FQGTGA. Trimming took 3 bases from V and 5 from J; bases not matched to a gene: 1. This CDR3 region has 14 residues. This CDR3 reads CASSFGTGDNEQFF. The CDR3 DNA reads as TGTGCCAGCAGCTTCGGGACAGGGGACAATGAGCAGTTCTTC.

CDR3 amino acids: CASSFGRLVEETQYF. The CDR3 region has the DNA TGTGCCAGCAGCTTTGGACGGCTGGTTGAGGAGACCCAGTACTTC. The chain combines TRBV11-2 with TRBJ2-5; no firm D call. Germline-derived CDR1 and CDR2 are SGHAT and FQNNGV. V was shortened by 3 bases and J by 5 bases, with 16 bases between the two germline ends. This CDR3 has 15 amino acids. The full variable domain, completed using reference TRBV11-2 and TRBJ2-5, is EAGVAQSPRYKIIEKRQSVAFWCNPISGHATLYWYQQILGQGPKLLIQFQNNGVVDDSQLPKDRFSAERLKGVDSTLKIQPAKLEDSAVYLCASSFGRLVEETQYFGPGTRLLVL.

The V and J genes are TRBV5-1 and TRBJ2-7, with 14 bases that match TRBD2. Germline V gene sequence: CDR1 SGHRS, CDR2 YFSETQ. The ends lost 0 bases at V and 3 bases at J; junction bases unmatched: 5. This CDR3 spans 17 amino acids. This chain's CDR3 is CASSLGGLAGVIYEQYF. CDR3 in DNA: TGCGCCAGCAGCTTGGGGGGACTAGCGGGAGTGATCTACGAGCAGTACTTC.

Written as DNA, the CDR3 is TGTGCCAGCAGCTTGGCAGGGGCTGGAAACACCATATATTTT. Translating it yields CASSLAGAGNTIYF. The chain links TRBV5-6 to TRBJ1-3, with D possibly being TRBD1 (6 bases). Trimming cost V 0 bases and J 2 bases, with 6 bases left between them. Looked up from germline, CDR1 is SGHDT and CDR2 is YYEEEE. CDR3 length: 14 amino acids.

This chain joins TRBV5-6 and TRBJ2-7; 8 positions match TRBD2. J gave up 2 bases and V 6 bases, and 13 bases lay outside the gene matches. CDR3 length: 16 residues. The germline V gene has CDR1 SGHDT and CDR2 YYEEEE. The CDR3 region is CASTPGGDTNPYEQYF. CDR3 DNA sequence: TGTGCCAGCACCCCGGGAGGGGACACTAATCCCTACGAGCAGTACTTC.

The chain has TRBV9 and TRBJ2-7; 13 positions match TRBD2. Germline CDR1 SGDLS, CDR2 YYNGEE. J was trimmed by 8 bases and V by 3 bases; bases with no gene match: 5. The CDR3 has 14 amino acids. The CDR3 is CASSGRTSGSQQYF. The CDR3 DNA reads TGTGCCAGCAGCGGACGGACTAGCGGGAGTCAGCAGTACTTC.

This rearrangement joins TRBV5-4 to TRBJ2-2, with 11 bases identical to TRBD1. Germline V gives CDR1 SGHNT, CDR2 YYREEE (reference sequence). The CDR3 loop spans 15 amino acids. V was pared by 4 bases and J by 6 bases, with 5 bases of the junction left unmatched. The DNA for the CDR3 is TGTGCCAGCAGCCTTAGGGACAGGGGGTCCGGGGAGCTGTTTTTT. This sequence encodes CASSLRDRGSGELFF. Looking up the rest from reference TRBV5-4 and TRBJ2-2 gives the full variable domain: ETGVTQSPTHLIKTRGQQVTLRCSSQSGHNTVSWYQQALGQGPQFIFQYYREEENGRGNFPPRFSGLQFPNYSSELNVNALELDDSALYLCASSLRDRGSGELFFGEGSRLTVL.